Shown below are 27 T cell receptor beta chains from a single sample sequenced in a study of shared clonotypes between healthy human individuals. TCRdb keeps only in-frame clones here, not all; method: immunoSEQ multiplex PCR. The sample includes almost 750,000 clones, roughly two thirds of them seen just once. The sequenced sample consisted of memory CD4+ T cells sorted from blood. Subset noted: CD45RA-negative fraction. Receptors originate from a woman aged 30 to 39 in good health.

The chain carries TRBV28 and TRBJ2-3, with no clear D. The germline gives CDR1 MDHEN, CDR2 SYDVKM. This CDR3 has 16 amino acids. Trimming left V 5 bases short and J 1 base short, with 16 bases between. The CDR3 DNA reads TGTGCCAGCAGTCCAAATCTAGGGAAGGGCACAGATACGCAGTATTTT. Protein sequence: CASSPNLGKGTDTQYF.

This clone was found a few times. CDR3 amino acids: CASSPRQGGNTEAFF. Here the CDR3 DNA reads TGTGCCAGTAGTCCCCGACAGGGAGGGAACACTGAAGCTTTCTTT. The rearrangement links TRBV19 to TRBJ1-1, with TRBD1 matching 7 bases. Germline assignment: CDR1 LNHDA and CDR2 SQIVND (reference sequence). CDR3 length equals 15 residues. The junction had 7 bases not matched to a gene; V was cut back by 5 bases and J by 1 base.

The chain is built from TRBV6-1 and TRBJ2-2; 8 bases are shared with TRBD1. Per germline, CDR1 MNHNS and CDR2 SASEGT. CDR3 length: 15 residues. Trimming took 8 bases from V and 7 from J; bases not matched to a gene: 12. CDR3 nucleotide sequence: TGTGCCAGCGAGGCCACAGGGGGAACCGGCGGGGAGCTGTTTTTT. Translating gives CASEATGGTGGELFF.

V and J are TRBV2 and TRBJ1-2; TRBD1 aligns across 9 bases. V dropped 10 bases and J dropped 2; count of bases not matched to a gene: 8. CDR1 is SNHLY, CDR2 FYNNEI, per germline. The CDR3 runs 14 residues. The DNA for the CDR3 is TGTGCCACCGTACAAGGGACAGGGAACTATGGCTACACCTTC. The encoded protein is CATVQGTGNYGYTF.

The V call is TRBV6-1, the J call TRBJ2-3, with 7 bases lining up with TRBD2. Trimming at V came to 5 bases and at J to 4 bases, leaving 9 bases not matched to a gene. The germline gives CDR1 MNHNS, CDR2 SASEGT. CDR3 length equals 15 residues. This chain's CDR3 is CASSSYSRGADTQYF. The CDR3 bases are TGTGCCAGCAGTAGCTATAGCCGGGGGGCAGATACGCAGTATTTT.

J is TRBJ2-7 and V is TRBV6-5, with 13 bases aligning to TRBD2. CDR1 MNHEY and CDR2 SVGAGI come from the germline V gene. The CDR3 runs to 15 residues. The J segment lost 9 bases and the V segment lost 6 bases, leaving 11 bases of the junction unmatched. CDR3 loop: CASRPEGLAGPGQYF. The CDR3 bases are TGTGCCAGCAGACCGGAGGGACTAGCGGGACCCGGGCAGTACTTC.

This clone turned up a few times. The chain recombines TRBV6-1 with TRBJ2-1; 7 nucleotides match TRBD2. The V gene's germline CDR1 is MNHNS and CDR2 SASEGT. This CDR3 is 15 amino acids long. Germline trimming cut 8 bases from V and 5 bases from J; bases unmatched to any gene: 12. CDR3 nucleotides: TGTGCCAGCCGTAGTGGCGGGAGCGGCAACAATGAGCAGTTCTTC. Encoded protein: CASRSGGSGNNEQFF.

V and J are TRBV4-2 and TRBJ2-7; D possibly uses TRBD1 or TRBD2 (5 bases each). Germline loops: CDR1 LGHNA, CDR2 YNFKEQ. The CDR3 consists of 14 residues. V was trimmed by 1 base and J by 1 base, leaving 8 bases between them. Here the CDR3 reads CASSQGWGSYEQYF. In DNA form, the CDR3 reads TGTGCCAGCAGCCAAGGTTGGGGGTCCTACGAGCAGTACTTC.

The chain recombines TRBV18 with TRBJ2-2; weak D call: TRBD1 (5 bases). The germline V and J ends were trimmed by 5 bases and 4 bases, with 8 bases remaining between them. CDR1 and CDR2 from the germline V gene are KGHSH and LQKENI. CDR3 length: 13 amino acids. CDR3 DNA: TGTGCCAGCTCAAGCAGGGCCACCGGGGAGCTGTTTTTT. This codes for CASSSRATGELFF.

This clone occurred once. The chain uses TRBV5-4 and TRBJ1-2; D gene unclear. Germline V CDR1 and CDR2: SGHNT, YYREEE (reference sequence). Trimming shortened V by 5 bases and J by 4 bases, and 15 bases separated the two germline ends. This CDR3 comprises 14 residues. The CDR3 region is CASSRFGDVYGYTF. The CDR3 region has the DNA TGTGCCAGCAGTCGATTCGGGGATGTCTATGGCTACACCTTC.

In its sample, this clone was seen a few times. V usage is TRBV29-1 and J usage is TRBJ2-1; D call uncertain. Germline V gene lookup returns CDR1 SQVTM and CDR2 ANQGSEA. Trimming took off 1 base at V and 8 bases at J, with 12 bases between the two ends. This CDR3 is built from 13 residues. The CDR3 coding sequence is TGCAGCGTTGAAGTAGTCCCAAATTATGAGCAGTTCTTC. This encodes CSVEVVPNYEQFF.

The chain carries TRBV27 and TRBJ1-2; D perhaps matches TRBD1 (5 bases). Germline lookup yields CDR1 MNHEY and CDR2 SMNVEV (reference sequence). Trimming cost V 5 bases and J 4 bases, with 17 bases left between them. The CDR3 has 15 residues. Written as DNA, the CDR3 is TGTGCCAGCAGTCTACGGGACGCGGGAACCTATGGCTACACCTTC. Encoded protein: CASSLRDAGTYGYTF.

This chain connects TRBV29-1 to TRBJ2-1; a weak D match, TRBD2 (7 bases). Trimming stripped 6 bases from V and 2 bases from J, with 17 bases between. The CDR3 has 15 amino acids. Germline CDR1 reads SQVTM; CDR2 reads ANQGSEA. CDR3 nucleotide sequence: TGCAGCGTGGGGGCTAGCGGAGAAACCTACAATGAGCAGTTCTTC. It encodes CSVGASGETYNEQFF.

This clone has just a few counts. The chain has TRBV28 and TRBJ1-4; possible D gene TRBD1, 5 bases. The germline V and J ends were trimmed by 4 bases and 5 bases, with 11 bases remaining between them. The germline V gene encodes CDR1 MDHEN and CDR2 SYDVKM. The CDR3 totals 14 residues. CDR3 bases: TGTGCCAGCAGTTCCTCCGGGACGAATGAAAAACTGTTTTTT. Its protein product is CASSSSGTNEKLFF.

The chain combines TRBV6-5 with TRBJ2-1; D uncertain. Germline-derived CDR1 and CDR2 are MNHEY and SVGAGI. This CDR3 region has 16 residues. V dropped 2 bases and J dropped 4 bases, with 15 bases sitting between them. The CDR3 loop reads CASSYLFPIGYNEQFF. The CDR3 bases are TGTGCCAGCAGTTACCTATTCCCCATTGGATACAATGAGCAGTTCTTC.

This clone was found once. The rearrangement links TRBV30 to TRBJ2-5; 8 bases are shared with TRBD1. V dropped 7 bases and J dropped 1; count of bases not matched to a gene: 5. The CDR3 length is 13 residues. Germline-derived CDR1 and CDR2 are GTSNPN and SVGIG (reference sequence). CDR3 DNA sequence: TGTGCCTTAACGACAGGGGCCCAAGAGACCCAGTACTTC. Its protein product is CALTTGAQETQYF.

This clone is a singleton in its sample. The chain carries TRBV19 and TRBJ1-4, with D possibly TRBD1 on 5 matching bases. Per germline, CDR1 LNHDA and CDR2 SQIVND (reference sequence). Trimming stripped 7 bases from V and 4 bases from J, with 13 bases between. The CDR3 has 14 residues. CDR3 DNA sequence: TGTGCCAGTAAAACGGGGGATATTAATGAAAAACTGTTTTTT. Translating gives CASKTGDINEKLFF.

This clone has only a few counts. The V call is TRBV28, the J call TRBJ1-2; 7 nucleotides line up with TRBD1. The CDR3 extends over 13 amino acids. CDR1 is MDHEN and CDR2 is SYDVKM in the germline V gene. V was pared by 3 bases and J by 7 bases, with 5 bases of the junction left unmatched. The CDR3 coding sequence is TGTGCCAGCAGTTTGGGGCACAGGGGTGGCTACACCTTC. This sequence encodes CASSLGHRGGYTF.

The chain has TRBV7-2 and TRBJ2-1; 9 nucleotides align to TRBD2. Germline CDR1 is SGHTA and CDR2 is FQGNSA. CDR3 size: 16 residues. The V segment lost 2 bases and the J segment 6 bases; nucleotides outside the gene matches: 8. CDR3 in amino acids: CASSLSPQTSGNEQFF. DNA for the CDR3: TGTGCCAGCAGCTTATCCCCTCAGACTAGCGGCAATGAGCAGTTCTTC. Based on the CDR3 plus reference TRBV7-2 and TRBJ2-1, the full variable domain is GAGVSQSPSNKVTEKGKDVELRCDPISGHTALYWYRQSLGQGLEFLIYFQGNSAPDKSGLPSDRFSAERTGGSVSTLTIQRTQQEDSAVYLCASSLSPQTSGNEQFFGPGTRLTVL.

The chain couples TRBV18 to TRBJ1-2, with 10 positions matching TRBD1. The V segment lost 0 bases and the J segment 7 bases; nucleotides outside the gene matches: 2. In germline, CDR1 is KGHSH, CDR2 LQKENI. This CDR3 comprises 14 residues. CDR3: CASSPPGQGIGYTF. CDR3 nucleotide sequence: TGTGCCAGCTCACCACCGGGACAGGGGATTGGCTACACCTTC.

V usage is TRBV11-3 and J usage is TRBJ2-1; 10 nucleotides align to TRBD1. J lost 0 bases, V lost 4 bases, and 9 bases had no gene match. The germline CDR1 and CDR2 sequences are SGHNT and YENEEA. This CDR3 is 18 amino acids long. CDR3 coding DNA: TGTGCCAGCAGCTCCCAAGGAGGACAGGGGGGCTCCTACAATGAGCAGTTCTTC. Translated: CASSSQGGQGGSYNEQFF.

The V and J genes are TRBV19 and TRBJ2-6, with D tentatively TRBD1 (5 bases). There are 16 residues in the CDR3. Germline-derived CDR1 and CDR2 are LNHDA and SQIVND (reference sequence). V lost 7 bases and J lost 0, with 13 bases in between. The CDR3 DNA is TGTGCCAGTAATGGGGCTCGGAGCTCTGGGGCCAACGTCCTGACTTTC. It translates to CASNGARSSGANVLTF.

The chain is built from TRBV7-9 and TRBJ1-1; D gene unclear. This CDR3 is 15 amino acids long. Germline values: CDR1 SEHNR, CDR2 FQNEAQ (reference sequence). Trimming left V 1 base short and J 5 bases short, with 14 bases between. CDR3 in amino acids: CASSLGAGRNTEAFF. CDR3 in DNA: TGTGCCAGCAGCTTAGGAGCTGGGAGGAATACTGAAGCTTTCTTT.

This clone occurred once. This chain joins TRBV2 and TRBJ1-3, with D perhaps TRBD1 (6 bases). The CDR3 length is 16 residues. Deletions cut 4 bases from V and 1 base from J, with 14 bases between. Germline V lookup: CDR1 SNHLY, CDR2 FYNNEI. The CDR3 protein is CASSGGGSRSGNTIYF. DNA of the CDR3: TGTGCCAGCAGTGGAGGGGGAAGTCGTTCTGGAAACACCATATATTTT.

The chain employs TRBV2 and TRBJ2-7, with 9 positions matching TRBD1. The CDR3 length is 14 residues. V lost 6 bases to trimming and J lost 1 base; unmatched junction nucleotides: 4. Germline CDR1 is SNHLY and CDR2 is FYNNEI. The CDR3 spells CASRKGTGSYEQYF. The DNA of the CDR3 is TGTGCCAGCAGGAAAGGGACAGGGTCCTACGAGCAGTACTTC.

This chain uses TRBV27 with TRBJ2-2; no definite D call. The V gene lost 8 bases and the J gene lost 5 bases, with 12 bases spanning the gap. In germline, CDR1 is MNHEY, CDR2 SMNVEV (reference sequence). The CDR3 runs 13 residues. CDR3 region: CASWVDGTGELFF. The CDR3 coding sequence is TGTGCCAGCTGGGTAGACGGGACCGGGGAGCTGTTTTTT.

On this clone: Distinct nucleotide sequences in the sample also encode this CDR3. This rearrangement joins TRBV6-6 to TRBJ2-5; no clear D gene. V lost 6 bases to trimming and J lost 4 bases, with 9 bases between them. CDR3 length: 12 residues. Germline CDR1 reads MNHNY; CDR2 reads SVGAGI (reference sequence). CDR3 DNA sequence: TGTGCCAGCAGCTTCCGAGGAGAGACCCAGTACTTC. This sequence encodes CASSFRGETQYF.